The next 10 T cell receptor beta chains were all read from a single sample in a study of T cell responses to AZD1222 COVID-19 vaccine. Measured with immunoSEQ multiplex PCR; TCRdb has only the in-frame clones, and not every one. The sample has about 120,000 clones, roughly 93% seen once; the top ten hold over 1.5%. The sample consisted of peripheral blood, taken on day 0 of AZD1222 vaccination. The receptors here all came from an adult in good health.

This chain uses TRBV9 with TRBJ2-2; D is perhaps TRBD2 (7 bases). Germline loops: CDR1 SGDLS, CDR2 YYNGEE. V lost 4 bases, J lost 3 bases, and 28 bases lay in between. CDR3 length equals 20 residues. The CDR3: CASSRMPRGAQRDDTGELFF. The DNA for the CDR3 is TGTGCCAGCAGCCGAATGCCCCGGGGGGCCCAACGAGACGACACCGGGGAGCTGTTTTTT.

This chain links TRBV7-3 with TRBJ1-2, with 9 bases fitting TRBD1. V trimming: 5 bases; J trimming: 6 bases; junction bases outside the gene matches: 10. Germline CDR1 SGHTA, CDR2 FQGTGA. The CDR3 covers 15 residues. CDR3 residues: CASSPGQGISDGYTF. The CDR3 DNA is TGTGCCAGCAGCCCCGGACAGGGGATTTCGGATGGCTACACCTTC.

The gene calls are TRBV11-2 and TRBJ1-1; D not resolved. The ends were cut back, 6 bases at V and 2 bases at J, with 10 bases in the middle. The CDR3 loop spans 13 amino acids. CDR1 SGHAT and CDR2 FQNNGV come from the germline V gene. Written as DNA, the CDR3 is TGTGCCAGCAGTTTTGACGCTAACACTGAAGCTTTCTTT. It is translated as CASSFDANTEAFF.

Only one count was recorded for this clone. This chain links TRBV5-4 with TRBJ2-7; TRBD1 matches 7 bases. Germline V gene lookup returns CDR1 SGHNT and CDR2 YYREEE (reference sequence). Trimming took 4 bases from V and 3 from J; bases not matched to a gene: 4. This CDR3 has 13 residues. The CDR3 sequence: CASSPRDSYEQYF. The DNA for the CDR3 is TGTGCCAGCAGCCCCCGGGACAGCTACGAGCAGTACTTC. The whole variable domain, filled in from reference TRBV5-4 and TRBJ2-7, reads ETGVTQSPTHLIKTRGQQVTLRCSSQSGHNTVSWYQQALGQGPQFIFQYYREEENGRGNFPPRFSGLQFPNYSSELNVNALELDDSALYLCASSPRDSYEQYFGPGTRLTVT.

The chain is built from TRBV7-6 and TRBJ1-4, with 7 nucleotides matching TRBD1. The trim removed 5 bases at V and 4 bases at J, leaving 7 bases unmatched. Germline V gives CDR1 SGHVS, CDR2 FNYEAQ. This CDR3 is built from 15 residues. The CDR3 here is CASSRQGHDNEKLFF. CDR3 sequence (DNA): TGTGCCAGCAGCCGACAGGGACACGATAATGAAAAACTGTTTTTT.

This chain connects TRBV11-2 to TRBJ1-3, with D perhaps matching TRBD1 (6 bases). Looked up from germline, CDR1 is SGHAT and CDR2 is FQNNGV. The CDR3 runs 16 residues. V was trimmed by 5 bases and J by 0 bases, leaving 14 bases between them. This chain's CDR3 is CASSPRTVSSGNTIYF. DNA for the CDR3: TGTGCCAGCAGCCCAAGGACAGTCAGCTCTGGAAACACCATATATTTT.

V and J are TRBV5-1 and TRBJ2-5; no reliable D call. This CDR3 is 14 amino acids long. V was pared by 4 bases and J by 4 bases, with 14 bases between. Germline CDR1 reads SGHRS; CDR2 reads YFSETQ. CDR3 sequence: CASSPGGAGETQYF. The CDR3 DNA reads as TGCGCCAGCAGCCCCGGCGGCGCTGGAGAGACCCAGTACTTC. Together with reference TRBV5-1 and TRBJ2-5, the CDR3 gives the full variable domain: KAGVTQTPRYLIKTRGQQVTLSCSPISGHRSVSWYQQTPGQGLQFLFEYFSETQRNKGNFPGRFSGRQFSNSRSEMNVSTLELGDSALYLCASSPGGAGETQYFGPGTRLLVL.

Concerning this clone itself: Other nucleotide sequences in the sample specify the same CDR3. The chain links TRBV19 to TRBJ1-1; D uncertain. CDR3 size: 14 residues. Germline lookup yields CDR1 LNHDA and CDR2 SQIVND (reference sequence). Trimming pared 2 bases from V and 1 base from J, leaving 8 bases between. The CDR3 nucleotides read TGTGCCAGTAGTATATCGCTGAGGAACACTGAAGCTTTCTTT. Residues: CASSISLRNTEAFF.

The chain has TRBV6-2 or TRBV6-3 and TRBJ1-1; D remains ambiguous. The germline CDR1 and CDR2 sequences are MNHEY and SVGEGT. Trimming took 5 bases from V and 6 from J, leaving 19 bases between them. The CDR3 consists of 15 residues. CDR3 sequence reads: CASSRSLLIQSEAFF. For the CDR3, the DNA is TGTGCCAGCAGTCGAAGTCTCCTCATACAGTCTGAAGCTTTCTTT.

Here the CDR3 reads CATSRDLRGSVTEAFF. The DNA of the CDR3 is TGTGCCACCAGCAGAGATCTTAGGGGGTCGGTCACTGAAGCTTTCTTT. V usage is TRBV15 and J usage is TRBJ1-1; D perhaps matches TRBD1 (6 bases). The V gene lost 0 bases and the J gene lost 4 bases, with 15 bases spanning the gap. This CDR3 is 16 amino acids long. The V gene's germline CDR1 is LNHNV and CDR2 YYDKDF (reference sequence).